This T cell receptor (beta chain) was recovered during a study of shared clonotypes between healthy human individuals (dated by TCRdb to 2019 to 2021). Regarding the study in general: The cohort included a few men and a couple of women between 18 and 49 years of age. Per donor, leukapheresis produced somewhere between about 0.94 and 8.9 billion PBMCs. To increase sequencing depth and limit assay-specific biases, TCR repertoire library preparation and sequencing were carried out by different laboratories using diverse techniques. For each donor, three plates each were used for CD4 naive and CD4 memory, two plates were used for CD8 naive, and one plate was used for CD8 memory. To estimate repertoire size and how much clonotype sharing occurs between individuals, the study deeply sequenced the blood TCR repertoires of a handful of healthy adults.

Healthy HIV-negative adults with no recently reported acute infections or vaccinations were included as donors. Only Caucasian adults living in Nashville, Tennessee, USA were represented among the donors. CD4+ T cells were enriched by magnetic negative selection, after which naive cells were positively selected on CD45RA and the negative fraction was taken as the memory subset. After blood collection by leukapheresis, PBMCs were isolated using Ficoll-Histopaque density gradient centrifugation and then cryopreserved in the vapor phase of liquid nitrogen. Purity and quantity of every magnetically sorted T cell population were checked by analytical flow cytometry. From each sorted fraction, genomic DNA was isolated and quantified by UV absorbance on a Nanodrop 2000c. The germline V gene sets CDR1 to SQVTM and CDR2 to ANQGSEA. Ends trimmed: V by 5 bases, J by 6 bases; bases unmatched to a gene: 4. From its cysteine to its phenylalanine, the CDR3 spans 12 amino acids. Only CDR3 DNA remains: 36 bases, in frame from the first base.

With respect to this clone: What this receptor recognizes is not known. No base-level quality is on record; no much larger clone is a single base apart.

Using the deep immunoSEQ assay, multiplex PCR amplified TCR CDR3 regions from genomic DNA. Extracted genomic DNA from each cell subset was distributed evenly across all wells of several immunoSEQ 96-well plates, and each plate was treated as a replicate. For sorted subsets, 200 to 250 ng of genomic DNA, equivalent to 30,000 or so T cell genomes, went into each replicate PCR. The purified libraries were quantified using a Qubit 3.0 fluorometer, sized with a Bioanalyzer 2100, and then quantified again using the KAPA Library Quantification kit. Every immunoSEQ 96-well plate was sequenced on a separate single-read 150-cycle Illumina NextSeq 550 flow cell. The source study handled its data this way. Because only junctional sequences without quality scores were contained in the immunoSEQ output, filtering matching that applied to full-length reads could not be performed. To assign V/J genes and CDR3, sequences were annotated against IMGT germline references using PyIR, a Python wrapper for IgBLAST v1.9. Reads were removed for weak V/J assignments (E-value above 1e-6), missing CDR3, stop codons, out-of-frame junctions, or ambiguous translated residues. V3J clonotypes were defined as sequences sharing an identical inferred V gene, J gene, and CDR3 amino acid sequence. The percentage overlap between two repertoires was calculated by dividing the number of shared unique clonotypes by the size of the smaller repertoire. Repertoire richness was assessed with RTK rarefaction, the Chao1 estimator, and Recon v2.1 estimates of unobserved clonotypes. Generation probabilities for all TCRbeta clonotypes obtained by the gDNA method from a handful of donors were computed using OLGA. The table comes from immuneACCESS by way of TCRdb, which keeps in-frame sequences with V and J called. Part of the clones is missing from these tables; in studies checked, under half for an unresolved V gene and the rest for unknown reasons. V and J calls plus clone size are reproduced from that table; the DNA served to infer D and trimming. In all, the sample holds about 2.3 million clones, and approximately 95% of those were seen once. Around 0.4% of the sample is in the top ten clones.

What the research found in general, with its limitations: Compared with non-shared clonotypes, clonotypes shared by all four sorted-subset donors had higher generation probabilities. Incomplete sequencing was indicated by rarefaction of sorted-subset datasets, despite the large sequencing depth. Sampling was restricted to blood, and TCR repertoires in tissue are likely to differ from TCR repertoires in blood. Estimated clonotype richness was generally larger for naive than for memory subsets. Because the study included only a small number of donors, the genetic and exposure-history diversity represented was limited. Approximately 5% of naive CD4, approximately 3.7% of naive CD8, approximately 2.2% of memory CD4, and approximately 0.39% of memory CD8 clonotypes were shared across several donors. Pairwise subsampling led to the expectation that sequencing depth would affect the degree of clonotype sharing among donors.

This receptor was obtained from a man aged 18 to 30 in good health. Some clones in this sample may be carry-over from other donors' samples. Rearrangement joined TRBV29-1 to TRBJ1-2, and TRBD1 matches 9 of the central bases. The sample comprised naive CD4+ T cells from PBMCs. In the paper's terms, the cell subset or site label means: CD45RA+ positively selected. The nucleotide sequence is given as TGCAGCGTTCTGACAGGGGGGGATGGCTACACCTTC. It specifies CSVLTGGDGYTF.